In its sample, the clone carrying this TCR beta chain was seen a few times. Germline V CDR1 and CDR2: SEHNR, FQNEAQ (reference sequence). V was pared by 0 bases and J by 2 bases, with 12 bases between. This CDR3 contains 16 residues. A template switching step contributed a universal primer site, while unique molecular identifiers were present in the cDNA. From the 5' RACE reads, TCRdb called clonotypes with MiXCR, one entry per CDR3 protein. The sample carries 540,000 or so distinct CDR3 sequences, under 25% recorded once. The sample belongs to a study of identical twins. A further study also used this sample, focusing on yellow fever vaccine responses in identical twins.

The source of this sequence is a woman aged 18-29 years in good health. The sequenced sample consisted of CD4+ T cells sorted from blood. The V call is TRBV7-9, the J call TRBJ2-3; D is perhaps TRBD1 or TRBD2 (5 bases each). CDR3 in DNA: TGTGCCAGCAGCTTAGCGGGGGTAGGGCCCACAGATACGCAGTATTTT. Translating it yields CASSLAGVGPTDTQYF.